The 6 T cell receptor beta chains reported below all come from one sample, sequenced in a study of T-cell memory formation after mild COVID-19. TCRdb independently ran MiXCR on the 5' RACE reads; one entry per CDR3 protein. Altogether 150,000 to 200,000 distinct CDR3 sequences are present, 9.5% to 13% being singletons, with the ten largest covering roughly 3.8%. The sequenced sample was PBMCs or a T cell subset sorted from them (not recorded which). These receptors were taken from a man aged 18 to 35 who had mild COVID-19 (a few samples of this study predate the infection). Cell type and time point are not known.

The J gene is TRBJ2-2, the V gene TRBV7-2; D could derive from TRBD1 or TRBD2 (6 bases each). Trimming cost V 7 bases and J 6 bases, with 18 bases left between them. The CDR3 loop spans 15 amino acids. Germline assignment: CDR1 SGHTA and CDR2 FQGNSA. This chain's CDR3 is CASTPWGAAAGELFF. CDR3 DNA sequence: TGTGCCAGCACTCCATGGGGGGCGGCCGCCGGGGAGCTGTTTTTT.

This clonotype has at least ten counts. The chain carries TRBV5-1 and TRBJ2-1; possibly TRBD2 for D (7 bases). The V end lost 2 bases, the J end lost 3 bases, and 9 bases lay between the germline ends. The CDR3 is 14 amino acids. The V gene's germline CDR1 is SGHRS and CDR2 YFSETQ. The CDR3 loop is CASSLGGDYNEQFF. The CDR3 nucleotides are TGCGCCAGCAGCTTAGGGGGGGACTACAATGAGCAGTTCTTC.

This clonotype was seen more than once but under ten times. This sequence joins TRBV4-1 and TRBJ2-1, with a weak D call TRBD2 (7 bases). The germline V gene encodes CDR1 MGHRA and CDR2 YSYEKL. V was clipped by 3 bases and J by 1 base, with 16 bases between them. The CDR3 is 17 amino acids. For the CDR3, the DNA is TGCGCCAGCAGCCAGCAAGGGGGGGGATGGTCCTACAATGAGCAGTTCTTC. It specifies CASSQQGGGWSYNEQFF.

The rearrangement joins TRBV7-8 to TRBJ2-5; D remains ambiguous. The CDR3 loop spans 16 amino acids. With 1 base removed from V and 2 bases from J, the gap between germline ends came to 14 bases. Germline V CDR1 and CDR2: SGHVS, FQNEAQ. Here the CDR3 reads CASSLGGPGIQETQYF. For the CDR3, the DNA is TGTGCCAGCAGCTTAGGCGGTCCCGGAATTCAAGAGACCCAGTACTTC.

This clonotype has just a few counts. V is TRBV3-1 and J is TRBJ1-6; the D gene is possibly TRBD1 (5 bases). The CDR3 loop spans 14 amino acids. The germline V gene encodes CDR1 LGHDT and CDR2 YNNKEL (reference sequence). The V and J ends lost 5 bases and 7 bases respectively, with 12 bases between them. The DNA for the CDR3 is TGTGCCAGCAGCGTTCAACACAGGAATTCACCCCTCCACTTT. This gives the protein CASSVQHRNSPLHF.

J is TRBJ1-5 and V is TRBV20-1; 7 bases are a match to TRBD1. V shed 5 bases, J shed 5 bases, and the junction held 6 bases outside the gene matches. CDR3 size: 13 residues. The germline CDR1 and CDR2 sequences are DFQATT and SNEGSKA (reference sequence). The CDR3 spells CSALGQTYQPQHF. In DNA form, the CDR3 reads TGCAGTGCTCTGGGACAGACTTATCAGCCCCAGCATTTT.